Below, 11 T cell receptor beta chains from the same sample are listed, as sequenced in a study of immune aging and cytomegalovirus after organ transplant. Libraries came from microwell single-cell capture using BD Rhapsody targeted mRNA and AbSeq reagents. One entry per CDR3 protein results from TCRdb running MiXCR on the single-cell sequencing reads. The data contain 20,000 or so distinct CDR3 sequences, around 33% of them singletons. Indicated time point: five sample-tagged time points from pre-transplant (day -1) to day 368 post-transplant, pooled. Antigens for these TCRs are unknown. The sequencing used CMV peptide-activated CD4+ and CD8+ T cells sorted from blood, collected at five time points, pooled. Subset here: sorted CD8+CD137+ and CD4+CD154+ T cells after 12 to 13 h CMV IE-1 peptide stimulation. The receptors were sampled from a female donor who had a heart transplant and CMV viremia.

J is TRBJ1-6 and V is TRBV19; D ambiguous. The CDR3 sequence is 14 residues long. Looked up from germline, CDR1 is LNHDA and CDR2 is SQIVND (reference sequence). The ends were cut back, 2 bases at V and 7 bases at J, with 9 bases in the middle. The chain's CDR3 is CASSIWEENSPLHF. The CDR3 coding sequence is TGTGCCAGTAGTATATGGGAGGAAAATTCACCCCTCCACTTT.

The chain couples TRBV5-1 to TRBJ2-3, with D tentatively TRBD1 or TRBD2 (5 bases each). Between the trimmed V and J ends, which lost 4 bases and 3 bases, there was a span of 12 bases. Germline values: CDR1 SGHRS, CDR2 YFSETQ. CDR3 size: 14 residues. The CDR3 sequence is CASSLGTKTDTQYF. CDR3 bases: TGCGCCAGCAGCCTCGGGACCAAGACAGATACGCAGTATTTT.

In this sample, this clonotype is medium-sized. V gene TRBV5-4 combines with J gene TRBJ2-1; 12 nucleotides agree with TRBD1. The junction had 7 bases not matched to a gene; V was cut back by 3 bases and J by 6 bases. CDR1 and CDR2 (germline): SGHNT, YYREEE (reference sequence). CDR3 length: 16 residues. CDR3 sequence (DNA): TGTGCCAGCAGCTGGGACAGGGGGCGCATCTCCAATGAGCAGTTCTTC. Amino acids: CASSWDRGRISNEQFF.

The V and J genes are TRBV28 and TRBJ2-7, with TRBD2 matching over 8 bases. V lost 6 bases to trimming and J lost 4 bases; unmatched junction nucleotides: 11. The CDR3 sequence is 15 residues long. In germline, CDR1 is MDHEN, CDR2 SYDVKM. As DNA, the CDR3 is TGTGCCAGCAGCGTCACCACTAGCGGACGGTACGAGCAGTACTTC. Its translation: CASSVTTSGRYEQYF. Together with reference TRBV28 and TRBJ2-7, the CDR3 gives the full variable domain: DVKVTQSSRYLVKRTGEKVFLECVQDMDHENMFWYRQDPGLGLRLIYFSYDVKMKEKGDIPEGYSVSREKKERFSLILESASTNQTSMYLCASSVTTSGRYEQYFGPGTRLTVT.

This clonotype has a handful of counts. An end of the junction does not agree with germline; a read error may underlie this. The chain employs TRBV30 and TRBJ2-5; possible D gene TRBD2, 6 bases. Germline lookup yields CDR1 GTSNPN and CDR2 SVGIG (reference sequence). The CDR3 extends over 14 amino acids. CDR3 coding DNA: TGTGCCTGGAGTACGGGACGGGAGACGATTACCCGGTACTTC. Translated, it gives CAWSTGRETITRYF.

The V and J genes are TRBV3-1 and TRBJ2-3; D gene uncertain. Germline CDR1 and CDR2: LGHDT and YNNKEL (reference sequence). With 7 bases removed from V and 1 base from J, the gap between germline ends came to 3 bases. The CDR3 covers 11 residues. The CDR3 DNA sequence: TGTGCCAGCACCCGCACAGATACGCAGTATTTT. Amino acid sequence: CASTRTDTQYF.

Comments on this clonotype: The conserved phenylalanine or tryptophan normally closing the CDR3 is absent here, so this likely arose from a read error. The chain is built from TRBV28 and TRBJ2-1; D not resolved. This CDR3 is 11 amino acids long. V lost 3 bases and J lost 9, with 6 bases in between. Germline CDR1 reads MDHEN; CDR2 reads SYDVKM. CDR3 bases: TGTGCCAGCAGTTTGAGGAGTGAGCAGTTCTAC. Amino acids: CASSLRSEQFY.

By sample share, this clonotype is medium-sized. This rearrangement joins TRBV5-1 to TRBJ2-1, with D possibly matching TRBD2 (5 bases). With 4 bases removed from V and 0 bases from J, the gap between germline ends came to 14 bases. The CDR3 runs to 16 residues. Germline CDR1 is SGHRS and CDR2 is YFSETQ. The CDR3 DNA is TGCGCCAGCAGCCGCTCCGGAGGCGCCTCCTACAATGAGCAGTTCTTC. Encoded protein: CASSRSGGASYNEQFF.

This clonotype was counted ten times or more. Here the CDR3 reads CASSFQYSGRSGENTGELFF. The DNA of the CDR3 is TGTGCCAGCAGCTTTCAATATAGCGGGAGGAGTGGTGAGAACACCGGGGAGCTGTTTTTT. The genes are TRBV11-3 and TRBJ2-2; 10 bases line up with TRBD2. The junction had 14 bases not matched to a gene; V was cut back by 3 bases and J by 1 base. The CDR3 totals 20 residues. Per the germline V gene, CDR1 is SGHNT and CDR2 is YENEEA.

This clonotype was found a few times. The J gene is TRBJ2-7, the V gene TRBV29-1; unclear D gene. The length of the CDR3 is 15 residues. V dropped 6 bases and J dropped 0 bases, with 18 bases sitting between them. CDR1 and CDR2 (germline): SQVTM, ANQGSEA. The CDR3, as DNA: TGCAGCGTCCGACCCTACCGAACCAGCTCCTACGAGCAGTACTTC. Protein sequence: CSVRPYRTSSYEQYF.

This clonotype is classed as medium-sized. V gene TRBV4-1 combines with J gene TRBJ2-7, with 8 positions matching TRBD2. This CDR3 is 15 amino acids long. Trimming cost V 3 bases and J 5 bases; bases outside gene matches: 9. Germline V gene sequence: CDR1 MGHRA, CDR2 YSYEKL. The CDR3 bases are TGCGCCAGCAGCCAGTCAGTGAGCGGGAGTCACGAGCAGTACTTC. It is translated as CASSQSVSGSHEQYF.